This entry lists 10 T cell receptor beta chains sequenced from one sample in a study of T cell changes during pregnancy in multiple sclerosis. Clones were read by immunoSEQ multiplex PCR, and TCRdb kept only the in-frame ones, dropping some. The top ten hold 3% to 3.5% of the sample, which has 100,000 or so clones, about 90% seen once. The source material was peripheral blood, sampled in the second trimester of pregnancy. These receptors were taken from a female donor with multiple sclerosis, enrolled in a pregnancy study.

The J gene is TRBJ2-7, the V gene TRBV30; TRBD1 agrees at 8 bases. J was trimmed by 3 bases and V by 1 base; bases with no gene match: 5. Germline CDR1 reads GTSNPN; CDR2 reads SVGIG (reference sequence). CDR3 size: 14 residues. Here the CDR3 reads CAWSGGQGSYEQYF. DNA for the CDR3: TGTGCCTGGAGTGGCGGACAGGGAAGCTACGAGCAGTACTTC. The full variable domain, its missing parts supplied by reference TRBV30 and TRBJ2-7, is SQTIHQWPATLVQPVGSPLSLECTVEGTSNPNLYWYRQAAGRGLQLLFYSVGIGQISSEVPQNLSASRPQDRQFILSSKKLLLSDSGFYLCAWSGGQGSYEQYFGPGTRLTVT.

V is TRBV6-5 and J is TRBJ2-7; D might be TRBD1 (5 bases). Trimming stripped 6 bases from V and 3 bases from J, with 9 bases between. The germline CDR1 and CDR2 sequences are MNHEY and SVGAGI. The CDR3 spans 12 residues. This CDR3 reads CASRQDIYEQYF. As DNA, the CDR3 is TGTGCCAGCAGACAGGACATCTACGAGCAGTACTTC.

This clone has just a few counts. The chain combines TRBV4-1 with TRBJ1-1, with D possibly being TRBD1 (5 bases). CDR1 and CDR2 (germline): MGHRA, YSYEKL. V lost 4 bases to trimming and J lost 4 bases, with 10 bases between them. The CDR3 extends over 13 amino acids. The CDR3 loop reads CASSRGGITEAFF. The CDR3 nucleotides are TGCGCCAGCAGCCGGGGCGGGATCACTGAAGCTTTCTTT.

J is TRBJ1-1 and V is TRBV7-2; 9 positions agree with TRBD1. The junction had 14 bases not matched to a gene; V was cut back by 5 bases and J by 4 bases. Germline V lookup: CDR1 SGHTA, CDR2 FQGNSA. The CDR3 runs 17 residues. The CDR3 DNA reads TGTGCCAGCAGCCCCCGAAGGACAGGGGTGGGAAGCACTGAAGCTTTCTTT. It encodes CASSPRRTGVGSTEAFF.

This CDR3 reads CASRPAGTSGWSGYNEQFF. For the CDR3, the DNA is TGTGCCAGTAGACCCGCCGGGACTAGCGGGTGGTCGGGTTACAATGAGCAGTTCTTC. The chain couples TRBV19 to TRBJ2-1, with 12 bases identical to TRBD2. The CDR3 contains 19 residues. In germline, CDR1 is LNHDA, CDR2 SQIVND (reference sequence). Unmatched junction bases numbered 16, after V lost 6 bases and J lost 4 bases.

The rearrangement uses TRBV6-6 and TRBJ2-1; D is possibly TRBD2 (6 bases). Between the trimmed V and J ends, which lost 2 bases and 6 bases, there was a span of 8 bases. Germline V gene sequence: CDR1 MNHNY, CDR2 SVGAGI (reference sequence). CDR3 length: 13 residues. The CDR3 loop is CASSYDGGNEQFF. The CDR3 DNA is TGTGCCAGCAGTTACGACGGGGGCAATGAGCAGTTCTTC.

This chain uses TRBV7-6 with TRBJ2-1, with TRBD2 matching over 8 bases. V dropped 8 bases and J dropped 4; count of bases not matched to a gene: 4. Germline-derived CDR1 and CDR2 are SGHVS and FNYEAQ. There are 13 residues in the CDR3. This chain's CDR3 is CASGLALYNEQFF. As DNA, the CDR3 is TGTGCCAGCGGACTAGCCCTTTACAATGAGCAGTTCTTC.

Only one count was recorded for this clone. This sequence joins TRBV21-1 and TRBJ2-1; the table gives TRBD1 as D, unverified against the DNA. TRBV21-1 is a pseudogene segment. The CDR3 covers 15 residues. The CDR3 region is CASTPGQGSYNEQFF. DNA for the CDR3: TGTGCCAGCACCCCCGGGCAGGGGTCCTACAATGAGCAGTTCTTC.

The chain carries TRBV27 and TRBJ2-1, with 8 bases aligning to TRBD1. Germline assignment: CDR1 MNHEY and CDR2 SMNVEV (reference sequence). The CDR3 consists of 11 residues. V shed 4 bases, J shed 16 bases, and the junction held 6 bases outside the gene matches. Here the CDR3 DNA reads TGTGCCAGCAGTTCAGGACAGGGATACTTCTTC. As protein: CASSSGQGYFF.

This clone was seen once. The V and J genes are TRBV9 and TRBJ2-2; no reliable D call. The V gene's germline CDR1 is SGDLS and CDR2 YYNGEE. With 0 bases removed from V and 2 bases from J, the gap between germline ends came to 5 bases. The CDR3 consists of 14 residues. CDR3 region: CASSVGLNTGELFF. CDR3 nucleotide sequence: TGTGCCAGCAGCGTAGGACTTAACACCGGGGAGCTGTTTTTT.